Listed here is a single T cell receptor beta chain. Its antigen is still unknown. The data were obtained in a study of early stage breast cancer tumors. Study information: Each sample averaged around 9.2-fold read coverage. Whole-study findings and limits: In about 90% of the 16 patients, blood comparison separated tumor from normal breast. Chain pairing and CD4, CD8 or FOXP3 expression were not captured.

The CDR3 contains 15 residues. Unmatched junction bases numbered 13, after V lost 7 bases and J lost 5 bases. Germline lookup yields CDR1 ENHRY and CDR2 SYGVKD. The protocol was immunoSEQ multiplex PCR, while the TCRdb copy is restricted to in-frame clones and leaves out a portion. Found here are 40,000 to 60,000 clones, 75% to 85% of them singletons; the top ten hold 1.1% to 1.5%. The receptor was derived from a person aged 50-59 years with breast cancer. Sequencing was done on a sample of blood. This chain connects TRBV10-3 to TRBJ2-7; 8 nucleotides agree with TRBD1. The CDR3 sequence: CAITNGAGGWHEQYF. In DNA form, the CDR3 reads TGTGCCATCACTAATGGGGCAGGGGGCTGGCACGAGCAGTACTTC.